These 12 T cell receptor beta chains originate from one sample sequenced in a study of identical twins. TCRdb analysed the 5' RACE reads with MiXCR anew, one entry per CDR3 protein. The data contain about 190,000 distinct CDR3 sequences, around 15% of them singletons. These data were also filed under a second study, of T cells expressing NK-cell markers.

Material for sequencing was CD8+ T cells sorted from blood. All receptors come from a woman in her late teens or twenties in good health.

The CDR3 bases are TGTGCCAGCAGCGTAGTAATCGATCATGGCTACACCTTC. It is translated as CASSVVIDHGYTF. V is TRBV9 and J is TRBJ1-2; no clear D. The CDR3 runs to 13 residues. Germline values: CDR1 SGDLS, CDR2 YYNGEE. Trimming stripped 0 bases from V and 6 bases from J, with 9 bases between.

The chain has TRBV10-3 and TRBJ2-1; 7 bases are shared with TRBD2. Unmatched junction bases numbered 6, after V lost 2 bases and J lost 2 bases. The length of the CDR3 is 16 residues. From germline, CDR1 is ENHRY and CDR2 SYGVKD. CDR3 amino acids: CAISELGLEAYNEQFF. The CDR3 coding sequence is TGTGCCATCAGTGAGCTAGGACTAGAGGCCTACAATGAGCAGTTCTTC.

This clonotype was seen many times. In nucleotides, the CDR3 is TGTGCCAGCAGTCTGACAGGGGGCTCCTACAATGAGCAGTTCTTC. Translation: CASSLTGGSYNEQFF. V gene TRBV6-2 or TRBV6-3 combines with J gene TRBJ2-1, with 9 bases identical to TRBD1. The CDR3 has 15 residues. J lost 0 bases, V lost 5 bases, and 2 bases had no gene match. From germline, CDR1 is MNHEY and CDR2 SVGEGT.

This clonotype has only a few counts. The chain carries TRBV5-1 and TRBJ2-1; D not resolved. The CDR3 has 14 amino acids. Per the germline V gene, CDR1 is SGHRS and CDR2 is YFSETQ. V was clipped by 3 bases and J by 0 bases, with 7 bases between them. CDR3 loop: CASSWSSSYNEQFF. CDR3 coding DNA: TGCGCCAGCAGCTGGTCGAGCTCCTACAATGAGCAGTTCTTC. The entire variable domain, with the rest obtained from reference TRBV5-1 and TRBJ2-1, is as follows: KAGVTQTPRYLIKTRGQQVTLSCSPISGHRSVSWYQQTPGQGLQFLFEYFSETQRNKGNFPGRFSGRQFSNSRSEMNVSTLELGDSALYLCASSWSSSYNEQFFGPGTRLTVL.

This clonotype showed up many times. The chain combines TRBV20-1 with TRBJ2-3; 11 bases line up with TRBD2. Germline loops: CDR1 DFQATT, CDR2 SNEGSKA (reference sequence). CDR3 length: 17 amino acids. The trim removed 1 base at V and 1 base at J, leaving 7 bases unmatched. The CDR3 loop is CSARVELAGVGTDTQYF. The CDR3 nucleotides read TGCAGTGCTAGAGTGGAACTAGCGGGAGTTGGCACAGATACGCAGTATTTT.

The chain couples TRBV20-1 to TRBJ2-5; 9 bases are shared with TRBD2. From germline, CDR1 is DFQATT and CDR2 SNEGSKA (reference sequence). J lost 1 base, V lost 4 bases, and 10 bases had no gene match. The CDR3 covers 16 residues. The chain's CDR3 is CSATIAGDALQETQYF. The CDR3 coding sequence is TGCAGTGCTACAATAGCGGGAGATGCTCTCCAAGAGACCCAGTACTTC.

Worth noting for this clonotype: A much larger clone lies one base from this, so it may be a read error. The rearrangement links TRBV12-3 or TRBV12-4 to TRBJ2-1; no clear D. This CDR3 comprises 11 residues. CDR3 coding DNA: TGTGCCAGCAGTTTACTTGGTGAGCAGCTCTTC. It is translated as CASSLLGEQLF.

This chain links TRBV15 with TRBJ2-2; TRBD1 agrees at 10 bases. V shed 2 bases, J shed 1 base, and the junction held 7 bases outside the gene matches. Germline V gene data show CDR1 as LNHNV and CDR2 as YYDKDF (reference sequence). CDR3 size: 18 residues. The CDR3 coding sequence is TGTGCCACCAGCAGACCACCGGGACAGGGGTGGAACACCGGGGAGCTGTTTTTT. This gives the protein CATSRPPGQGWNTGELFF. Complete variable domain (other parts from reference TRBV15 and TRBJ2-2): DAMVIQNPRYQVTQFGKPVTLSCSQTLNHNVMYWYQQKSSQAPKLLFHYYDKDFNNEADTPDNFQSRRPNTSFCFLDIRSPGLGDTAMYLCATSRPPGQGWNTGELFFGEGSRLTVL.

V and J are TRBV3-1 and TRBJ2-1; the D is unclear. The CDR3 length is 13 residues. Germline assignment: CDR1 LGHDT and CDR2 YNNKEL (reference sequence). Trimming removed 1 base from V and 9 bases from J, with 10 bases in between. The CDR3 sequence is CASSQGLFSEQFF. The CDR3 nucleotides are TGTGCCAGCAGCCAAGGCCTCTTTAGTGAGCAGTTCTTC.

The chain has TRBV29-1 and TRBJ1-1; tentatively, D is TRBD1 (5 bases). The CDR3 is 14 amino acids. The V and J ends lost 6 bases and 0 bases respectively, with 14 bases between them. Germline V gene data show CDR1 as SQVTM and CDR2 as ANQGSEA. The CDR3 sequence: CSVYTVGVNTEAFF. In DNA, the CDR3 is TGCAGCGTCTATACTGTGGGGGTGAACACTGAAGCTTTCTTT. Full variable domain (missing parts from reference TRBV29-1 and TRBJ1-1): SAVISQKPSRDICQRGTSLTIQCQVDSQVTMMFWYRQQPGQSLTLIATANQGSEATYESGFVIDKFPISRPNLTFSTLTVSNMSPEDSSIYLCSVYTVGVNTEAFFGQGTRLTVV.

This rearrangement joins TRBV3-1 to TRBJ2-5; 11 bases align to TRBD2. With 1 base clipped from V and 5 bases from J, the junction kept 6 bases outside the gene matches. The germline gives CDR1 LGHDT, CDR2 YNNKEL (reference sequence). CDR3 length equals 16 residues. The CDR3 is CASSQASGGPRETQYF. The DNA of the CDR3 is TGTGCCAGCAGCCAAGCTAGCGGGGGGCCGAGGGAGACCCAGTACTTC.

The chain couples TRBV7-2 to TRBJ1-1; perhaps TRBD1 as D (6 bases). The germline V gene encodes CDR1 SGHTA and CDR2 FQGNSA. The CDR3 has 18 amino acids. Between the trimmed V and J ends, which lost 0 bases and 1 base, there was a span of 18 bases. CDR3 in amino acids: CASSLAFYRVIGNTEAFF. The CDR3 DNA sequence: TGTGCCAGCAGCTTAGCGTTCTACAGGGTAATTGGGAACACTGAAGCTTTCTTT.